A selection of T cell receptor beta chains follows, all from one sample in a study of blood T cell repertoires in COVID-19. Sequencing used immunoSEQ multiplex PCR; TCRdb keeps in-frame clones, though not all of them. Here the sample spans about 86,000 clones, roughly 83% being singletons. Sequencing was performed on peripheral blood. These TCRs come from a woman aged 80 or over with active or convalescent COVID-19. CDR3s include the opening cysteine and the closing phenylalanine or tryptophan. Fields, in order: V gene, D gene, clone size, J gene, CDR3 DNA, CDR3 protein. A D gene is named only where the DNA matches it firmly. Only some rows state a clone size, as once, few, many or a class for expanded clones.

>TRBV7-3|NA|few|TRBJ2-1
TGTGCCAGCAGCTTAACTAGCGCATCCTACAATGAGCAGTTCTTC
CASSLTSASYNEQFF
>TRBV7-4|TRBD1|NA|TRBJ2-3
TGTGCCAGCAGCTTACAAGGACAGGGGGCGTCCCGCTGCACAGATACGCAGTATTTT
CASSLQGQGASRCTDTQYF
>TRBV19|TRBD1|NA|TRBJ1-2
TGTGCCAGTAACCCATCCCGGGACAGCTATGGCTACACCTTC
CASNPSRDSYGYTF
>TRBV12-3/TRBV12-4|NA|NA|TRBJ1-2
TGTGCCAGCAGTTCCCGTTGGGGCGATGGCTACACCTTC
CASSSRWGDGYTF
>TRBV5-6|TRBD2|NA|TRBJ2-1
TGTGCCAGCAGCTTGGGCGCCGGCGGGAGCGTGGGTGAGCAGTTCTTC
CASSLGAGGSVGEQFF
>TRBV10-3|NA|few|TRBJ1-1
TGTGCCATCACCTCGGACAGCCCGAACACTGAAGCTTTCTTT
CAITSDSPNTEAFF
>TRBV19|NA|NA|TRBJ2-2
TGTGCCAGTAGTCAAGGGGGTTGGACCGGGGAGCTGTTTTTT
CASSQGGWTGELFF
>TRBV9|TRBD2|NA|TRBJ2-3
TGTGCCAGCAGCTCCCGGGAGGGCCGGAGCACAGATACGCAGTATTTT
CASSSREGRSTDTQYF
>TRBV7-9|NA|NA|TRBJ2-7
TGTGCCAGCAGCTTAATGTCAGGGGGGTACGAGCAGTACTTC
CASSLMSGGYEQYF
>TRBV9|TRBD1|NA|TRBJ1-4
TGTGCCAGCAGCGGGGCGACAGGGGGTCATGAAAAACTGTTTTTT
CASSGATGGHEKLFF
>TRBV10-1|NA|NA|TRBJ1-2
TGCGCCAGCAGTGAGGAAGGGGTGCAATCTGGCTACACCTTC
CASSEEGVQSGYTF
>TRBV18|TRBD2|NA|TRBJ2-3
TGTGCCAGCTCACCGCGGGGGGGCACAGATACGCAGTATTTT
CASSPRGGTDTQYF
>TRBV5-5|TRBD1|few|TRBJ1-4
TGTGCCAGCAGCCCCGACAGGGCCATGGGTGAAAAACTGTTTTTT
CASSPDRAMGEKLFF
>TRBV28|TRBD2|NA|TRBJ2-7
TGTGCCAGCAGTTTAGCGGGAGGGAGCTCCTACGAGCAGTACTTC
CASSLAGGSSYEQYF
>TRBV2|TRBD1|NA|TRBJ1-1
TGTGCCAGCAGCAAAGACAGGGTAACTGAAGCTTTCTTT
CASSKDRVTEAFF
>TRBV29-1|NA|NA|TRBJ1-2
TGCAGCGTTGAAGAAAGACAGTATTCCAATGGCTACACCTTC
CSVEERQYSNGYTF
>TRBV29-1|NA|NA|TRBJ2-3
TGCAGCGTCAGGGTGGCAGATACGCAGTATTTT
CSVRVADTQYF
>TRBV19|TRBD1|NA|TRBJ1-1
TGTGCCAGTACCCTCCAGGGGGGCGGGGACACTGAAGCTTTCTTT
CASTLQGGGDTEAFF